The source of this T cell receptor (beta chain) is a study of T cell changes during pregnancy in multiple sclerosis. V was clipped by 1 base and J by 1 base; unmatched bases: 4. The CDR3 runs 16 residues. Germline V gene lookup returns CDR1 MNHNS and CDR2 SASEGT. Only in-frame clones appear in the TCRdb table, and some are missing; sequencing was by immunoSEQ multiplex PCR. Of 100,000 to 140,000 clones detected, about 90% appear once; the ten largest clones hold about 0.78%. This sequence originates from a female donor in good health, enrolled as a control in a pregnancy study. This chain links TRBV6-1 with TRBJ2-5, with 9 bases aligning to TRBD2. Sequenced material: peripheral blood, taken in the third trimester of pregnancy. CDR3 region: CASSEVLAGLQETQYF. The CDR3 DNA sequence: TGTGCCAGCAGTGAAGTACTAGCGGGTCTCCAAGAGACCCAGTACTTC.